This T cell receptor (beta chain) came from a study of OX40 agonist ivuxolimab in advanced cancers. Study-level background: An agonistic anti-OX40 (CD134) antibody, ivuxolimab, was used to treat the patients. Recorded diagnoses for dose-escalation patients were hepatocellular carcinoma, melanoma, renal cell or head and neck cancer.

Produced via immunoSEQ multiplex PCR; TCRdb's table is partial and in-frame only. Of nearly 25,000 clones listed, roughly 79% are singletons. Germline-derived CDR1 and CDR2 are DFQATT and SNEGSKA (reference sequence). The CDR3 consists of 11 residues. V lost 1 base and J lost 4, with 4 bases in between. Broader study findings: Certain nonresponders additionally had low normalized T-cell clonal expansion.

A note on this clone: Its antigen is currently unknown.

This clonotype originated in an adult with an advanced solid tumor such as melanoma, head and neck, liver or kidney cancer. V gene TRBV20-1 combines with J gene TRBJ1-1; D unresolved. Here the sequenced sample was CD4+ or CD8+ T cells sorted from blood, taken in a trial of the OX40 agonist ivuxolimab. CDR3 amino acids: CSARVGTEAFF. Here the CDR3 DNA reads TGCAGTGCTAGAGTGGGCACTGAAGCTTTCTTT.